These T cell receptor beta chains were read from a single sample in a study of siplizumab effects on memory and regulatory T cells. Produced via immunoSEQ multiplex PCR; TCRdb's table is partial and in-frame only. The sample shows about 100,000 clones, roughly 94% of them seen only once. Input material: non-Treg CD4+ T cells sorted from blood. The receptors derive from a human donor in good health. The CDR3 runs from the conserved cysteine through the conserved F or W. A D gene is named only where the DNA matches it firmly. Clone size is not always given. Where it is, it says once, few, many or a class for expanded clones.

d_call j_call v_call clone_size cdr3_nt cdr3_aa
TRBD2 TRBJ2-3 TRBV6-1 - TGTGCCAGCAGGCGGACTAGGTCTGAGACAGATACGCAGTATTTT CASRRTRSETDTQYF
- TRBJ1-2 TRBV5-6 - TGTGCCAGCAGCTTGGCAATGGGGGGCGGGCACTATGGCTACACCTTC CASSLAMGGGHYGYTF
- TRBJ1-2 TRBV9 - TGTGCCAGCGGCGCTGGGGAGGGTCGCTACACCTTC CASGAGEGRYTF
- TRBJ1-1 TRBV14 once TGTGCCAGCAGCCTTTGGTCCGGACTGAACACTGAAGCTTTCTTT CASSLWSGLNTEAFF
TRBD1 TRBJ1-2 TRBV27 - TGTGCCAGCAGTCCCATCGAGGGGGCGCGAGGCTACACCTTC CASSPIEGARGYTF
- TRBJ2-3 TRBV18 - TGTGCCAGCTCACCCCAGAGCGCGCGGAACACAGATACGCAGTATTTT CASSPQSARNTDTQYF
TRBD1 TRBJ2-7 TRBV5-1 - TGCGCCAGCAGCTGGGGACAGGGGGCTTACGAGCAGTACTTC CASSWGQGAYEQYF
TRBD2 TRBJ2-1 TRBV28 - TGTGCCAGCAGGAGGACTAGCGGGGGCAACCAGCAGTTCTTC CASRRTSGGNQQFF
TRBD2 TRBJ2-1 TRBV25-1 - TGTGCCAGCAGTGAATTGGGACTAGCGAGGGAGCAGTTCTTC CASSELGLAREQFF
TRBD1 TRBJ2-6 TRBV30 - TGTGCCTGTGGACAGGGGGCCTCTGGGGCCAACGTCCTGACTTTC CACGQGASGANVLTF
- TRBJ1-5 TRBV11-2 - TGTGCCAGCAGCCCAGCCGGGGATTTT CASSPAGDF
- TRBJ2-5 TRBV30 - TGTGCCTGGAGCCCCCGGGGGACCCCCCGTGCGACCCAGTACTTC CAWSPRGTPRATQYF
TRBD1 TRBJ2-5 TRBV18 - TGTGCCAGCTCACCTGGACAGGGACGACAAGAGACCCAGTACTTC CASSPGQGRQETQYF
- TRBJ2-2 TRBV6-4 - TGTGCCAGCAGTGACCGCACCGGGGAGCTGTTTTTT CASSDRTGELFF
TRBD1 TRBJ2-2 TRBV30 - TGTGCCTGGACCCGAATTTCGGGACAGGTAAATCGCAACACCGGGGAGCTGTTTTTT CAWTRISGQVNRNTGELFF
TRBD1 TRBJ2-3 TRBV5-1 - TGCGCCAGCAGCTTAGGACAGGGTGCAGATACGCAGTATTTT CASSLGQGADTQYF
- TRBJ2-4 TRBV18 - TGTGCCAGCTCACCAGATACCGCCAGGTCCGGGGGTCCTTTAGCCAAAAACATTCAGTACTTC CASSPDTARSGGPLAKNIQYF
- TRBJ2-1 TRBV6-5 - TGTGCCAGCAGTTACACTAGACAGCACAATGAGCAGTTCTTC CASSYTRQHNEQFF
- TRBJ1-2 TRBV7-2 - TGTGCCAGCCCCTCGCGGGGGCTTTTAGGCTACACCTTC CASPSRGLLGYTF
- TRBJ1-5 TRBV21-1 few TGTGCCAGCAGCGCTTGCCCACCGGAGGTTAATCAGCCCCAGCATTTT CASSACPPEVNQPQHF
- TRBJ2-7 TRBV9 - TGTGCCAGCAGCGTAACCTCGGCAGGGGTTTACGAGCAGTACTTC CASSVTSAGVYEQYF
- TRBJ1-1 TRBV19 - TGTGCCAGTAGTACAGACAGGTGGGACACTGAAGCTTTCTTT CASSTDRWDTEAFF
- TRBJ2-1 TRBV6-5 - TGTGCCAGCACTCGCGGGCCCTACAATGAGCAGTTCTTC CASTRGPYNEQFF
- TRBJ2-2 TRBV7-6 - TGTGCCAGCAGCTTACTAGGGGCCACCGGGGAGCTGTTTTTT CASSLLGATGELFF
- TRBJ1-5 TRBV5-1 - TGCGCCAGCAGCTTGACAGGGAGGGATCAGCCCCAGCATTTT CASSLTGRDQPQHF
TRBD2 TRBJ2-1 TRBV6-4 - TGTGCCAGCAGTGAGTTAGCGGGGGGCTACAATGAGCAGTTCTTC CASSELAGGYNEQFF
- TRBJ1-5 TRBV28 - TGTGCCAGCAGGGGATACGCTAGCAATCAGCCCCAGCATTTT CASRGYASNQPQHF
- TRBJ2-7 TRBV11-2 - TGTGCCAGCAGCACCCAGCTTCGGGCCCATCTGGAGCAGTACTTC CASSTQLRAHLEQYF
- TRBJ2-2 TRBV27 - TGTGCCAGCAGTTTAGACGTCCGGAGGGGGAGCGCCGGGGAGCTGTTTTTT CASSLDVRRGSAGELFF
- TRBJ2-2 TRBV15 - TGTGCCACCAGCAGACGTGAGTCTCTGACCGGGGAGCTGTTTTTT CATSRRESLTGELFF
- TRBJ2-7 TRBV28 - TGTGCCAGCAGAGTTGGGGGTTTCTCCTACGAGCAGTACTTC CASRVGGFSYEQYF
- TRBJ2-5 TRBV5-1 - TGCGCCAGCAGCGAGCCGCAAGAGACCCAGTACTTC CASSEPQETQYF
- TRBJ1-5 TRBV28 - TGTGCCAGCAGTTTCCTGGGTTTTACGAGCAATCAGCCCCAGCATTTT CASSFLGFTSNQPQHF
- TRBJ1-5 TRBV9 - TGTGCCAGCAGCGTAGGAGATCGACAGCCCCAGCATTTT CASSVGDRQPQHF
- TRBJ1-2 TRBV6-5 - TGTGCCAGCAGTTACCTCGGGGGCGCGTCAGGCTACACCTTC CASSYLGGASGYTF
- TRBJ2-3 TRBV11-2 - TGTGCCAGCAGCTTAAAAGGCCTTAGCCAGTATTTT CASSLKGLSQYF
- TRBJ2-5 TRBV19 - TGTGCCAGTAGGGTAGGACAGATCGGGGGAGAGACCCAGTACTTC CASRVGQIGGETQYF
TRBD2 TRBJ2-1 TRBV27 few TGTGCCAGCAGTATAGCGGGAGTAGGCAATGAGCAGTTCTTC CASSIAGVGNEQFF
- TRBJ2-1 TRBV7-8 - TGTGCCAGCAGCCGGTCCGGCCTATACAATGAGCAGTTCTTC CASSRSGLYNEQFF
TRBD1 TRBJ2-5 TRBV29-1 - TGCAGCGTTGAAGTCCGGACAGGGACCCAGTACTTC CSVEVRTGTQYF
TRBD2 TRBJ2-7 TRBV28 - TGTGCCAGCAGTTTGGGACTAGCGGGGGCGGGATCCTACGAGCAGTACTTC CASSLGLAGAGSYEQYF
TRBD2 TRBJ2-1 TRBV11-2 - TGTGCCAGCAGAGCGGGAGGTTTTTTAAATGAGCAGTTCTTC CASRAGGFLNEQFF
- TRBJ2-1 TRBV10-2 - TGCGCCAGCAGTGATTGGCCTCATGAGCAGTTCTTC CASSDWPHEQFF
TRBD1 TRBJ2-2 TRBV19 - TGTGCCAGTAGTATCGACAGGGGGTTTATCGGGGAGCTGTTTTTT CASSIDRGFIGELFF
- TRBJ1-5 TRBV2 - TGTGCCAGCAGTCCGGGACTGTCTAGCAATCAGCCCCAGCATTTT CASSPGLSSNQPQHF
TRBD2 TRBJ2-1 TRBV5-6 - TGTGCCAGCAGCTTGAGCGGGAGGGCCGTTAGGGTGTATGAGCAGTTCTTC CASSLSGRAVRVYEQFF
TRBD2 TRBJ2-7 TRBV27 - TGTGCCAGCACCCGAAAACTAGCGGGAGAGGTGGGCGAGCAGTACTTC CASTRKLAGEVGEQYF
- TRBJ2-1 TRBV2 - TGTGCCAGCAGTGTACACGGGAGTCTTAGCGATGGGCAGTTCTTC CASSVHGSLSDGQFF
- TRBJ1-3 TRBV19 - TGTGCCAGTGGGAGCACAGGGAGCTCTGGAAACACCATATATTTT CASGSTGSSGNTIYF